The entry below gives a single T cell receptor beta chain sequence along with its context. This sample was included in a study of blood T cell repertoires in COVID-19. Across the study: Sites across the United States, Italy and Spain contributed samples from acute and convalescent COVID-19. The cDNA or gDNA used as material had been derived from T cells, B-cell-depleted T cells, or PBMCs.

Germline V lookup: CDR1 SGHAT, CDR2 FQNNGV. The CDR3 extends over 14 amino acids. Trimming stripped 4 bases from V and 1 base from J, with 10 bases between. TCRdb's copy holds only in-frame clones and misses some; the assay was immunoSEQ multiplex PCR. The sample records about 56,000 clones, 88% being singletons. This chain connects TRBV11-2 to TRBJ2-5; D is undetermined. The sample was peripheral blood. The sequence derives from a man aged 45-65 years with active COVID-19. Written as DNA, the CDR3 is TGTGCCAGCAGCTCATCCTGGCCCCAAGAGACCCAGTACTTC. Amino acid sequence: CASSSSWPQETQYF.